This TCR beta chain was sequenced during a study of T cells in Graves' hyperthyroidism and ophthalmopathy. About the research overall: Prior to any treatment, at the point of initial diagnosis, peripheral blood was collected.

The germline gives CDR1 ENHRY, CDR2 SYGVKD. The CDR3 has 15 residues. J lost 4 bases, V lost 3 bases, and 6 bases had no gene match. RNA transcripts served as the template for amplifying TCR beta CDR3 regions. HTBI primers drove first-round RT-PCR of the TCR CDR3. TCRdb used MiXCR to reprocess the multiplex PCR reads, holding one entry per CDR3 protein. Among about 420,000 distinct CDR3 sequences listed, approximately 14% were seen once. Patients were excluded for uncontrolled infection, other autoimmune disease, pregnancy or lactation. Every diagnosis used clinical symptoms, serum thyroxine and TRAb, thyroid ultrasound and orbital computed tomography. The PBMCs studied were ones that came from about 10 ml fresh peripheral blood.

The TCR originated in a young woman with Graves' hyperthyroidism. The sequencing sample was made of blood. The chain is built from TRBV10-3 and TRBJ1-2; TRBD1 matches 9 bases. The CDR3 bases are TGTGCCATCAGTGAAGGGACAGGGCAACTCTATGGCTACACCTTC. Translating gives CAISEGTGQLYGYTF.